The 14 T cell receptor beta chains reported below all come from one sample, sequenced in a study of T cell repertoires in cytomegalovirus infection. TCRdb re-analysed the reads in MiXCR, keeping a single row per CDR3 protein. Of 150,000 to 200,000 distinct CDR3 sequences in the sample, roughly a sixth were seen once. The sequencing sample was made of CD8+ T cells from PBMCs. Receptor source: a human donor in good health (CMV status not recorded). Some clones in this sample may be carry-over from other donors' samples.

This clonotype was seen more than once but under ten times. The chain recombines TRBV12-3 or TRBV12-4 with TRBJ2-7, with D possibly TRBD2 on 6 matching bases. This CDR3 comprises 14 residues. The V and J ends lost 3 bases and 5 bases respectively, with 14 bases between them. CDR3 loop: CASSFSSGGNEQYF. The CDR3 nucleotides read TGTGCCAGCAGTTTTTCGAGCGGCGGGAACGAGCAGTACTTC.

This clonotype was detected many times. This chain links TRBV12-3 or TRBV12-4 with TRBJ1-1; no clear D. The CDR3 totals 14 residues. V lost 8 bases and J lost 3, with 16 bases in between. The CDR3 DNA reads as TGTGCCAGCCATACCACGGGCCCTCACACTGAAGCTTTCTTT. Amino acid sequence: CASHTTGPHTEAFF.

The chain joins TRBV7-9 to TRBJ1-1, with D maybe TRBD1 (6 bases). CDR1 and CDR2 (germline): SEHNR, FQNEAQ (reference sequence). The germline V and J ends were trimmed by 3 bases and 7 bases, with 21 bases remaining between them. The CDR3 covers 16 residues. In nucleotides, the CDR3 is TGTGCCAGCAGCTTGCACAGCCTCCCGGCACAGGGTGAAGCTTTCTTT. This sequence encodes CASSLHSLPAQGEAFF.

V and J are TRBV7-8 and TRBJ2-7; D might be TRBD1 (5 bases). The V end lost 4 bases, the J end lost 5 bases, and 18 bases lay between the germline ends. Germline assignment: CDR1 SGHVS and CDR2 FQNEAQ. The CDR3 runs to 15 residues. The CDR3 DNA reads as TGTGCCAGCAGCTCGCTGGGGCTAGGTGAGAACGAGCAGTACTTC. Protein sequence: CASSSLGLGENEQYF.

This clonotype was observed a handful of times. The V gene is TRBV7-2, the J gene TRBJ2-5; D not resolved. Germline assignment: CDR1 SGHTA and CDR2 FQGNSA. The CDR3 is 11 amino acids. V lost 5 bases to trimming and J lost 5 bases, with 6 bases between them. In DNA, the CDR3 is TGTGCCAGCAGCCCGAGGGAGACCCAGTACTTC. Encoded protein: CASSPRETQYF. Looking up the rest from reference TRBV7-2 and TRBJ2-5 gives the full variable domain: GAGVSQSPSNKVTEKGKDVELRCDPISGHTALYWYRQSLGQGLEFLIYFQGNSAPDKSGLPSDRFSAERTGGSVSTLTIQRTQQEDSAVYLCASSPRETQYFGPGTRLLVL.

The CDR3 is CASSSKAVYNQPQHF. CDR3 DNA: TGTGCCAGCAGCTCCAAAGCGGTATACAATCAGCCCCAGCATTTT. The J gene is TRBJ1-5, the V gene TRBV5-4; no reliable D call. With 3 bases removed from V and 3 bases from J, the gap between germline ends came to 13 bases. The CDR3 has 15 residues. CDR1 and CDR2 (germline): SGHNT, YYREEE (reference sequence).

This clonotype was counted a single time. The chain's CDR3 is CASSLGSGAGYTF. Written as DNA, the CDR3 is TGTGCCAGCAGTTTAGGTTCAGGCGCAGGCTACACCTTC. The J gene is TRBJ1-2, the V gene TRBV12-3 or TRBV12-4; D gene unclear. This CDR3 spans 13 amino acids. Trimming shortened V by 1 base and J by 8 bases, and 11 bases separated the two germline ends.

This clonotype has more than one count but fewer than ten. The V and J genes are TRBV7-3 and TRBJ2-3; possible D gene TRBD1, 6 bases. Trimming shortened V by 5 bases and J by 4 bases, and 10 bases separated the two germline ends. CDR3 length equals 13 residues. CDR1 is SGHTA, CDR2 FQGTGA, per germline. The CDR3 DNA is TGTGCCAGCAGCCCAGGGGTTTCAGATACGCAGTATTTT. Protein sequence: CASSPGVSDTQYF.

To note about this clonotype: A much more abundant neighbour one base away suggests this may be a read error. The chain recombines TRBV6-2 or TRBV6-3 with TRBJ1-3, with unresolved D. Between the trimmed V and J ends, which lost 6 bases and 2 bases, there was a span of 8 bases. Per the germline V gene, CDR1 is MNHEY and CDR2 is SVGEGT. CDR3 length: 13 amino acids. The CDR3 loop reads CASSWTTGNTIYF. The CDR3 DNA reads TGTGCCAGCAGCTGGACGACTGGAAACACCATATATTTT.

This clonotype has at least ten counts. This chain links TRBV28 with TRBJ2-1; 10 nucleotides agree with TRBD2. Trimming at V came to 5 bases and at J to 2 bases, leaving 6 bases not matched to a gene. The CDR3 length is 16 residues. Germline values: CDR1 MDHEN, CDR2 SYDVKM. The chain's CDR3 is CASSRTSGGTYNEQFF. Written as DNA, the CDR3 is TGTGCCAGCAGTAGGACTAGCGGAGGGACCTACAATGAGCAGTTCTTC.

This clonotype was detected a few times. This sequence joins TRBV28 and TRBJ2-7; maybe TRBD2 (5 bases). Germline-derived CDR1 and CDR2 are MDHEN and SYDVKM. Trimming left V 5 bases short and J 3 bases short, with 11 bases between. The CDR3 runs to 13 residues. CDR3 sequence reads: CASSPRTYYEQYF. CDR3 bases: TGTGCCAGCAGTCCACGGACTTACTACGAGCAGTACTTC.

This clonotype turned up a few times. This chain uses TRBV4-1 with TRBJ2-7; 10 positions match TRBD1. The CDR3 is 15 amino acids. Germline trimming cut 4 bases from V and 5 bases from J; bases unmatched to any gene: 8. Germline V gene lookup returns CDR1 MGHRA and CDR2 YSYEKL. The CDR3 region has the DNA TGCGCCAGCAGCCGCGCCGGGACAGGGGAGAACGAGCAGTACTTC. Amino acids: CASSRAGTGENEQYF.

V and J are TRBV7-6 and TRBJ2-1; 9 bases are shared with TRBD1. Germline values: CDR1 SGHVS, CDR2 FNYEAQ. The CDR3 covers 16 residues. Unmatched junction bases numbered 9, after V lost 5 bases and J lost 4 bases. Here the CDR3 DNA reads TGTGCCAGCAGCCCCAAACCGGGACAGGGATACAATGAGCAGTTCTTC. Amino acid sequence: CASSPKPGQGYNEQFF.

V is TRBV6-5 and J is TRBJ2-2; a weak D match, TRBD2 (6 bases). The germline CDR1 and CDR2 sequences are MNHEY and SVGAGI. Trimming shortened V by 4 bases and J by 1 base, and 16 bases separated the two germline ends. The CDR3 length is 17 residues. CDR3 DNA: TGTGCCAGCAGTTCTCCGGGGGACTTCCGGAACACCGGGGAGCTGTTTTTT. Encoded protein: CASSSPGDFRNTGELFF.